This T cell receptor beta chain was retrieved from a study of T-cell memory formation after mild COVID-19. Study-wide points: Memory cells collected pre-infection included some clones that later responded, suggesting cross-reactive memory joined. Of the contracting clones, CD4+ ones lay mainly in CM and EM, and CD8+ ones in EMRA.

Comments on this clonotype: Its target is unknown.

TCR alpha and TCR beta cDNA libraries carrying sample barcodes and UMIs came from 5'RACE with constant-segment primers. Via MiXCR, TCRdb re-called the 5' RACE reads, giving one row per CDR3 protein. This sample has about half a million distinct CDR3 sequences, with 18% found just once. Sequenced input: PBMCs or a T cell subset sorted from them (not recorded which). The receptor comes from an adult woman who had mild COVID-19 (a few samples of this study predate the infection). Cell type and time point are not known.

CDR3 nucleotides: TGTGCCAGCAGGCAGACAGTCGCCACTGAAGCTTTCTTT. Protein product: CASRQTVATEAFF. The rearrangement joins TRBV12-3 or TRBV12-4 to TRBJ1-1, with D possibly matching TRBD1 (5 bases). Trimming took 6 bases from V and 4 from J, leaving 12 bases between them. This CDR3 contains 13 residues.